This T cell receptor beta chain stems from a study of blood T cell repertoires in COVID-19. Study-level background: There were acute and convalescent COVID-19 samples, and they came from the United States, Italy and Spain.

Trimming removed 8 bases at V and 4 bases at J, with 10 bases between. Germline CDR1 is KGHDR and CDR2 is SFDVKD. CDR3 length equals 12 residues. Study processing details: Reference gene primers were amplified, and this amplification served to estimate nucleated cell counts. The repertoire was sequenced with immunoSEQ multiplex PCR; TCRdb's copy has only in-frame clones and lacks some. That table furnishes V, J and clone size, whereas the DNA furnished D and trimming. Altogether over 50,000 clones are present, around 85% being singletons, with the ten largest covering 14%. The sample consisted of peripheral blood. The receptor comes from a human donor in a cohort sampled during active COVID-19. This chain connects TRBV24-1 to TRBJ1-1; D possibly corresponds to TRBD1 (6 bases). The CDR3 spells CATTGVGTEAFF. CDR3 nucleotide sequence: TGTGCCACCACAGGGGTTGGCACTGAAGCTTTCTTT.